This TCR beta chain originates from a study of metastatic and nonmetastatic thyroid tumors. Study-level information: Peripheral blood and tumor or nodule samples from malignant and benign thyroid patients were compared.

Study processing details: Clinicopathological groups supplied CDR3 differences that were used to build a distant-metastasis classifier for papillary thyroid cancer. TCRdb re-clonotyped the PCR reads through MiXCR. None of the V and J calls come from the authors' own analysis; TCRdb made them. The table shows 14,000 to 15,000 clones, with 20% to 25% occurring only once. Until they underwent thyroid surgery, no patient had received any treatment. In its sample, this clone is medium-sized. Antigen unknown. Germline CDR1 and CDR2: MNHNS and SASEGT. Germline trimming cut 6 bases from V and 6 bases from J; bases unmatched to any gene: 11. The CDR3 consists of 16 residues. Study-level points and caveats: Within blood and tumor, benign nodules reportedly had significantly lower TCR beta diversity than malignant thyroid tumors did.

The sequencing sample was made of tumor tissue. The rearrangement links TRBV6-1 to TRBJ1-2; 12 bases align to TRBD1. The TCR sequence derives from a female donor with papillary thyroid cancer or a benign thyroid nodule (not recorded which). Some clones in this sample may be carry-over from other donors' samples. The CDR3 DNA sequence: TGTGCCAGCAGCCCTGTGGGGACAGGGGGCTTTCATGGCTACACCTTC. Protein sequence: CASSPVGTGGFHGYTF.